Below are 26 T cell receptor beta chains sequenced from a single sample in a study of T-cell reconstitution after alpha-beta-depleted transplantation in children. Molecular barcoding with unique molecular identifiers was used for the TCRbeta library. TCRdb re-called the PCR reads through MiXCR, storing one row per CDR3 protein. Here the sample spans hundreds of thousands of distinct CDR3 sequences, under 15% being singletons. The material was PBMCs, obtained before TCRalphabeta/CD19-depleted stem cell transplant. Receptor source: a girl aged 2 to 9 with congenital amegakaryocytic thrombocytopenia, due to receive a stem cell transplant.

This clonotype was detected ten times or more. The CDR3 loop reads CASKGRDEQFF. The CDR3 region has the DNA TGCGCCAGCAAAGGTCGGGATGAGCAGTTCTTC. This sequence joins TRBV5-1 and TRBJ2-1; D gene uncertain. CDR3 length: 11 residues. The V gene lost 6 bases and the J gene lost 8 bases, with 9 bases spanning the gap. CDR1 SGHRS and CDR2 YFSETQ come from the germline V gene.

This clonotype was seen a few times. The chain uses TRBV6-5 and TRBJ2-1, with D perhaps TRBD2 (5 bases). Trimming removed 3 bases from V and 7 bases from J, with 22 bases in between. Germline V gene data show CDR1 as MNHEY and CDR2 as SVGAGI. This CDR3 spans 17 amino acids. The CDR3 DNA reads as TGTGCCAGCAGTTATAACGACGGACTCCCTTATGATAATGAGCAGTTCTTC. It codes for CASSYNDGLPYDNEQFF.

This clonotype occurred many times. J is TRBJ2-3 and V is TRBV29-1, with 7 bases identical to TRBD1. Germline V gene sequence: CDR1 SQVTM, CDR2 ANQGSEA. This CDR3 region has 14 residues. V was clipped by 3 bases and J by 4 bases; unmatched bases: 7. CDR3 nucleotides: TGCAGCGTTGAGGGTCAGGGGGACCCAGATACGCAGTATTTT. Protein product: CSVEGQGDPDTQYF.

This clonotype turned up a few times. The chain is built from TRBV20-1 and TRBJ2-2, with TRBD1 matching 10 bases. Per the germline V gene, CDR1 is DFQATT and CDR2 is SNEGSKA (reference sequence). J lost 3 bases, V lost 5 bases, and 9 bases had no gene match. This CDR3 comprises 16 residues. In DNA, the CDR3 is TGCAGTGCTCCAAAGCCGGGACAGGGGTACACCGGGGAGCTGTTTTTT. It is translated as CSAPKPGQGYTGELFF.

This clonotype came up a few times. The chain joins TRBV5-1 to TRBJ2-5; 12 bases map to TRBD2. V shed 4 bases and J 2 bases; nucleotides not matched to a gene: 6. The germline gives CDR1 SGHRS, CDR2 YFSETQ. The CDR3 loop spans 16 amino acids. The DNA for the CDR3 is TGCGCCAGCAGCCACCGAGGACTAGCGGGACAAGAGACCCAGTACTTC. It encodes CASSHRGLAGQETQYF. The whole variable domain, filled in from reference TRBV5-1 and TRBJ2-5, reads KAGVTQTPRYLIKTRGQQVTLSCSPISGHRSVSWYQQTPGQGLQFLFEYFSETQRNKGNFPGRFSGRQFSNSRSEMNVSTLELGDSALYLCASSHRGLAGQETQYFGPGTRLLVL.

This chain links TRBV6-5 with TRBJ2-3; D call uncertain. The V gene lost 2 bases and the J gene lost 0 bases, with 6 bases spanning the gap. The CDR3 extends over 14 amino acids. Germline V gives CDR1 MNHEY, CDR2 SVGAGI. In nucleotides, the CDR3 is TGTGCCAGCAGTTACAAAGACAGCACAGATACGCAGTATTTT. Its protein is CASSYKDSTDTQYF.

V and J are TRBV5-1 and TRBJ2-1; TRBD2 agrees at 8 bases. Trimming took 1 base from V and 5 from J; bases not matched to a gene: 2. This CDR3 has 14 amino acids. The V gene's germline CDR1 is SGHRS and CDR2 YFSETQ. The CDR3 DNA is TGCGCCAGCAGCTTGTGGCGGGGGGACAATGAGCAGTTCTTC. As protein: CASSLWRGDNEQFF.

This clonotype occurred a few times. V and J are TRBV5-1 and TRBJ1-5, with D unresolved. The germline gives CDR1 SGHRS, CDR2 YFSETQ. V was cut by 0 bases and J by 9 bases, with 10 bases left in between. This CDR3 region has 13 residues. CDR3 DNA sequence: TGCGCCAGCAGCTTGGTCAGTCATGGGCCCCAGCATTTT. This sequence encodes CASSLVSHGPQHF.

The chain recombines TRBV5-1 with TRBJ2-3; TRBD1 or TRBD2 may be the D gene (6 bases each). Trimming removed 4 bases at V and 0 bases at J, with 15 bases between. CDR1 and CDR2 from the germline V gene are SGHRS and YFSETQ. This CDR3 contains 16 residues. This CDR3 is CASSGGGGGSTDTQYF. CDR3 DNA: TGCGCCAGCAGCGGCGGAGGAGGGGGTAGCACAGATACGCAGTATTTT.

This clonotype occurred many times. This chain uses TRBV21-1 with TRBJ1-2; the table's D call, TRBD1, was not checked against the DNA. TRBV21-1 is given as a pseudogene. The CDR3 spans 14 residues. The CDR3 bases are TGTGCCAGCAGCAAAGGAGGGACAGGGGGAATGTACACCTTC. Amino acid sequence: CASSKGGTGGMYTF.

Only a few counts were recorded for this clonotype. The chain joins TRBV10-3 to TRBJ2-7, with D tentatively TRBD1 or TRBD2 (5 bases each). This CDR3 contains 14 residues. Trimming shortened V by 4 bases and J by 1 base, and 11 bases separated the two germline ends. In germline, CDR1 is ENHRY, CDR2 SYGVKD. The CDR3 loop reads CAISGAGSSYEQYF. In DNA form, the CDR3 reads TGTGCCATCAGTGGGGCAGGGAGTTCCTACGAGCAGTACTTC.

This clonotype was detected only a few times. The chain combines TRBV7-2 with TRBJ2-5; D is uncertain. Trimming stripped 5 bases from V and 2 bases from J, with 9 bases between. This CDR3 is 13 amino acids long. Germline lookup yields CDR1 SGHTA and CDR2 FQGNSA. The DNA of the CDR3 is TGTGCCAGCAGCAAGGCACAACAAGAGACCCAGTACTTC. This codes for CASSKAQQETQYF.

This clonotype was observed many times. This chain links TRBV7-7 with TRBJ2-1; 13 bases fit TRBD2. The CDR3 spans 17 residues. Germline V gene lookup returns CDR1 SSHAT and CDR2 FNYEAQ (reference sequence). Unmatched junction bases numbered 15, after V lost 3 bases and J lost 13 bases. The CDR3 nucleotides are TGTGCCAGCAGCTTCAGAACGGGACTAGCGGGACCCCCGGTCCAGTTCTTC. It codes for CASSFRTGLAGPPVQFF.

At least ten counts were recorded for this clonotype. The gene calls are TRBV20-1 and TRBJ1-4; D is possibly TRBD1 (6 bases). The CDR3 has 13 residues. CDR1 DFQATT and CDR2 SNEGSKA come from the germline V gene (reference sequence). Trimming removed 5 bases at V and 0 bases at J, with 7 bases between. The CDR3, as DNA: TGCAGTGCTGCAGGGGCAACTAATGAAAAACTGTTTTTT. Translated: CSAAGATNEKLFF.

On this clonotype itself: A much larger clonotype is one base distant, so this may be a read error. The chain employs TRBV7-6 and TRBJ2-7, with 12 positions matching TRBD2. This CDR3 comprises 16 residues. Germline V gene lookup returns CDR1 SGHVS and CDR2 FNYEAQ. The DNA for the CDR3 is TGTGCCAGCAGCTTTCTACTAGCGGGAGGTCCCTACAAGCAGTACTTC. Residues: CASSFLLAGGPYKQYF.

This clonotype was recorded many times. J is TRBJ2-7 and V is TRBV28; TRBD2 matches at 7 bases. CDR3 size: 15 residues. The germline CDR1 and CDR2 sequences are MDHEN and SYDVKM. The junction had 11 bases not matched to a gene; V was cut back by 6 bases and J by 3 bases. The CDR3 sequence: CASRPPAGLNYEQYF. CDR3 DNA: TGTGCCAGCAGACCACCAGCGGGATTAAACTACGAGCAGTACTTC.

In its sample, this clonotype was seen many times. The chain has TRBV20-1 and TRBJ2-3; 10 bases map to TRBD2. This CDR3 has 16 amino acids. Per germline, CDR1 DFQATT and CDR2 SNEGSKA (reference sequence). After removal of 0 bases from V and 6 bases from J, the junction contained 9 bases not matched to a gene. The CDR3 DNA follows: TGCAGTGCTAGAGATGTCCTAGCGGGAGTCAGGGATACGCAGTATTTT. It yields the protein CSARDVLAGVRDTQYF.

This sequence joins TRBV24-1 and TRBJ2-2; D is perhaps TRBD1 or TRBD2 (5 bases each). The CDR3 sequence is 16 residues long. Trimming pared 5 bases from V and 5 bases from J, leaving 17 bases between. Germline-derived CDR1 and CDR2 are KGHDR and SFDVKD. The CDR3 reads CATSALPGPETGELFF. CDR3 bases: TGTGCCACCAGTGCCCTGCCGGGGCCCGAGACCGGGGAGCTGTTTTTT.

This clonotype showed up just a few times. This chain uses TRBV20-1 with TRBJ2-3; either TRBD1 or TRBD2 may fit D (6 bases each). Trimming removed 2 bases at V and 3 bases at J, with 12 bases between. From germline, CDR1 is DFQATT and CDR2 SNEGSKA (reference sequence). This CDR3 has 14 residues. The DNA for the CDR3 is TGCAGTGCTAGACTCCAGGGGAGGACAGATACGCAGTATTTT. Protein: CSARLQGRTDTQYF.

This clonotype was seen at least ten times. V gene TRBV20-1 combines with J gene TRBJ2-5; unclear D gene. CDR3 size: 15 residues. V gave up 3 bases and J gave up 2 bases, with 16 bases separating them. The germline V gene encodes CDR1 DFQATT and CDR2 SNEGSKA (reference sequence). The CDR3 sequence: CSASWSLWQQETQYF. DNA for the CDR3: TGCAGTGCTAGCTGGTCCCTATGGCAGCAAGAGACCCAGTACTTC.

This clonotype was detected many times. This rearrangement joins TRBV12-3 or TRBV12-4 to TRBJ2-1, with a weak D call TRBD2 (5 bases). V lost 5 bases, J lost 5 bases, and 13 bases lay in between. The CDR3 is 14 residues long. The CDR3 loop reads CASSLRPGNNEQFF. The CDR3 DNA is TGTGCCAGCAGTCTCAGACCGGGAAACAATGAGCAGTTCTTC.

Points on this clonotype: One junction end does not reproduce the germline sequence, and a read error may be involved. The rearrangement joins TRBV4-1 to TRBJ2-1; 8 bases fit TRBD2. CDR3 length equals 16 residues. Germline V gives CDR1 MGHRA, CDR2 YSYEKL. In nucleotides, the CDR3 is TGCGCCAGCGGCCAACTCCCGGCGGGAGGCTACAATGAGCAGTTCTTC. The encoded protein is CASGQLPAGGYNEQFF.

Ten or more counts support this clonotype. This chain joins TRBV29-1 and TRBJ2-7; tentative D call: TRBD1 (5 bases). The germline V gene has CDR1 SQVTM and CDR2 ANQGSEA. V was cut by 7 bases and J by 4 bases, with 20 bases left in between. CDR3 size: 14 residues. CDR3 sequence (DNA): TGCAGCGATGTATGGGGCCGGATTAGATACGAGCAGTACTTC. Translated, it gives CSDVWGRIRYEQYF.

This clonotype was counted between two and nine times. CDR3 DNA sequence: TGTGCCAGCAGTGGGGCCGAGACTGGGGCCAACGTCCTGACTTTC. It encodes CASSGAETGANVLTF. The chain uses TRBV2 and TRBJ2-6; no clear D. V lost 4 bases and J 2 bases, leaving 9 bases between the germline ends. Germline V gene lookup returns CDR1 SNHLY and CDR2 FYNNEI. The CDR3 is 15 residues long.

This clonotype was recorded at least ten times. This chain uses TRBV7-8 with TRBJ2-3; D is unclear. V lost 5 bases, J lost 2 bases, and 8 bases lay in between. CDR3 length equals 13 residues. Germline V lookup: CDR1 SGHVS, CDR2 FQNEAQ. CDR3 in amino acids: CASSPPLTDTQYF. The CDR3 region has the DNA TGTGCCAGCAGCCCCCCCCTCACAGATACGCAGTATTTT.

This clonotype was seen a few times. The V and J genes are TRBV5-1 and TRBJ2-2; possible D gene TRBD2, 5 bases. The CDR3 is made up of 12 amino acids. Trimming removed 5 bases at V and 7 bases at J, with 9 bases between. Germline V gene sequence: CDR1 SGHRS, CDR2 YFSETQ. CDR3 loop: CASRLDRGELFF. The CDR3 nucleotides are TGCGCCAGCAGACTAGACCGCGGGGAGCTGTTTTTT.